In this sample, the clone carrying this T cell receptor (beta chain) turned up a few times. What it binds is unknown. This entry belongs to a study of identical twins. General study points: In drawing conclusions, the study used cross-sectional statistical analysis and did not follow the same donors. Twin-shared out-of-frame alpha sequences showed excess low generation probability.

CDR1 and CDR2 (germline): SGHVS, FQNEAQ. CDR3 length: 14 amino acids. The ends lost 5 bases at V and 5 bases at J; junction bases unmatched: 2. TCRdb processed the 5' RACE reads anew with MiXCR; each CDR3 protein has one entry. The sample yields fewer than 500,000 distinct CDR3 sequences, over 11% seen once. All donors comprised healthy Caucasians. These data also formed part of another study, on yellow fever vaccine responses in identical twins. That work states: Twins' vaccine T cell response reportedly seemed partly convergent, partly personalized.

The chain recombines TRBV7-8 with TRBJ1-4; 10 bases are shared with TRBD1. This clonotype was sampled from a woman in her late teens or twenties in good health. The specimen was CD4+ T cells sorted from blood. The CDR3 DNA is TGTGCCAGCAGCGTGGGACAGGGGAATGAAAAACTGTTTTTT. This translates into CASSVGQGNEKLFF.